A single T cell receptor (beta chain) is shown here with its context. Germline V gives CDR1 MGHDK, CDR2 SYGVNS. This CDR3 is built from 17 residues. J lost 0 bases, V lost 8 bases, and 10 bases had no gene match. Participants spanned ages about 18 to 90 years and resided in roughly 26 US areas. Recovery meant two consecutive negative NP/OP PCR tests, professional clearance, or resolved symptoms. This specimen belongs to a study of blood T cell repertoires in COVID-19. The wider study: Collection of acute and convalescent COVID-19 samples took place in the United States, Italy and Spain. T cells, B-cell-depleted T cells, or PBMCs supplied cDNA or gDNA.

This table comes from immunoSEQ multiplex PCR, and its TCRdb copy is limited to in-frame clones, with some not included. The profile shows approximately 160,000 clones, around 80% of them singletons. The chain has TRBV25-1 and TRBJ2-6, with 7 bases matching TRBD2. The sequenced sample consisted of PBMCs or T cells enriched from blood (not recorded which). This clonotype was obtained from a man aged 45-60 years who had recovered from COVID-19. The CDR3 reads CASVSGTQSSGANVLTF. CDR3 bases: TGTGCCAGCGTAAGCGGGACTCAGAGCTCTGGGGCCAACGTCCTGACTTTC.